This T cell receptor (beta chain) was sequenced in a study of T cell repertoires in cytomegalovirus infection. Study summary: It can be stated that public TCR beta signatures indicated CMV infection as well as a matching HLA type.

About this clonotype itself: Antigen: not known.

Each CDR3 protein gets one entry after TCRdb re-called the reads with MiXCR. Here the sample spans some 800,000 distinct CDR3 sequences, around a third being singletons. In germline, CDR1 is SNHLY, CDR2 FYNNEI. CDR3 length equals 11 residues. Trimming left V 9 bases short and J 7 bases short, with 13 bases between. The sequenced sample was cultured CD8+ T cells from PBMCs, obtained from culture after CMV antigen stimulation. The J gene is TRBJ2-7, the V gene TRBV2; D is possibly TRBD1 or TRBD2 (5 bases each). The clonotype originates from a human donor in good health (CMV status not recorded). Some clones in this sample may be carry-over from other donors' samples. CDR3 residues: CARGDPPEQYF. CDR3 sequence (DNA): TGTGCCAGGGGGGACCCCCCTGAGCAGTACTTC.